These T cell receptor beta chains were read from a single sample in a study of blood T cell repertoires in COVID-19. TCRdb's copy holds only in-frame clones and misses some; the assay was immunoSEQ multiplex PCR. The table shows under 250,000 clones, with roughly 80% occurring only once. The source material was peripheral blood. The receptors stem from a woman of 80 years or more with acute or convalescent COVID-19. Each CDR3 is given with its conserved first and last residue. D genes are given only for firm matches. Clone size is given for some rows only: seen once, a few or many times, or a class if the clone is expanded.

TRBD2	few	TRBV5-4	TRBJ2-5	CASSAGGLAGGQETQYF	TGTGCCAGCAGCGCTGGGGGACTAGCGGGAGGTCAAGAGACCCAGTACTTC
.	once	TRBV7-2	TRBJ2-5	CASSLVPEAGTQYF	TGTGCCAGCAGCTTAGTCCCGGAAGCGGGGACCCAGTACTTC
TRBD1	few	TRBV29-1	TRBJ1-2	CSVRDRGPYGYTF	TGCAGCGTCCGGGACAGGGGCCCTTATGGCTACACCTTC
TRBD2	.	TRBV3-1/TRBV3-2	TRBJ2-6	CASSPTGTTLSGANVLTF	TGTGCCAGCAGCCCTACCGGGACTACTCTCTCTGGGGCCAACGTCCTGACTTTC
.	once	TRBV11-2	TRBJ1-2	CASSSSANYGYTF	TGTGCCAGCAGCTCCTCAGCTAACTATGGCTACACCTTC
.	.	TRBV19	TRBJ2-3	CASSIGPLRGDTQYF	TGTGCCAGTAGTATCGGTCCTCTACGTGGAGATACGCAGTATTTT
.	.	TRBV19	TRBJ1-1	CASRPGGGQGMNTEAFF	TGTGCCAGTAGGCCGGGAGGGGGGCAGGGCATGAACACTGAAGCTTTCTTT
.	few	TRBV2	TRBJ2-1	CASSEASVGGPLFREQFF	TGTGCCAGCAGTGAAGCATCCGTCGGGGGGCCCCTATTTAGGGAGCAGTTCTTC
.	.	TRBV19	TRBJ2-1	CASSPRFSYNEQFF	TGTGCCAGTAGTCCTCGGTTCTCCTACAATGAGCAGTTCTTC
TRBD1	.	TRBV4-1	TRBJ2-3	CASSRAEGASDTQYF	TGCGCCAGCAGCCGAGCTGAGGGGGCGTCAGATACGCAGTATTTT
TRBD2	.	TRBV28	TRBJ2-1	CASSGASGRALNEQFF	TGTGCCAGCAGCGGGGCTAGCGGGAGGGCCCTAAATGAGCAGTTCTTC
TRBD2	.	TRBV7-3	TRBJ2-5	CASAKGLAVETQYF	TGTGCCAGCGCAAAGGGACTAGCTGTCGAGACCCAGTACTTC
TRBD2	.	TRBV5-4	TRBJ2-7	CASSLADLAGNEQYF	TGTGCCAGCAGCTTGGCCGACCTAGCGGGTAACGAGCAGTACTTC
TRBD2	.	TRBV5-4	TRBJ2-7	CASSPGLAGGSSYEQYF	TGTGCCAGCAGCCCGGGACTAGCGGGAGGGTCCTCCTACGAGCAGTACTTC
.	.	TRBV5-6	TRBJ1-3	CASSRGALRSGNTIYF	TGTGCCAGCAGCCGCGGGGCCCTCCGCTCTGGAAACACCATATATTTT
.	.	TRBV10-3	TRBJ1-2	CAIRLTGVGYGYTF	TGTGCCATCAGATTGACAGGAGTGGGCTATGGCTACACCTTC
TRBD1	once	TRBV19	TRBJ2-1	CASSIGTGGNNEQFF	TGTGCCAGTAGTATCGGGACAGGGGGGAACAATGAGCAGTTCTTC
TRBD1	.	TRBV6-5	TRBJ1-1	CASSYSSGGRDTEAFF	TGTGCCAGCAGTTACTCGTCAGGGGGAAGGGACACTGAAGCTTTCTTT
TRBD2	.	TRBV10-3	TRBJ2-5	CAISRLAAGEETQYF	TGTGCCATCTCAAGACTAGCGGCGGGGGAAGAGACCCAGTACTTC
TRBD1	.	TRBV3-1/TRBV3-2	TRBJ1-5	CASSLGTGGNQPQHF	TGTGCCAGCAGCCTCGGGACAGGGGGCAATCAGCCCCAGCATTTT
.	.	TRBV4-2	TRBJ1-1	CASSQDLRAGRTEAFF	TGTGCCAGCAGCCAAGATCTAAGGGCGGGGCGTACTGAAGCTTTCTTT
.	.	TRBV19	TRBJ2-4	CASTYTGQGENIQYF	TGTGCCAGTACCTATACGGGCCAGGGTGAAAACATTCAGTACTTC
TRBD1	.	TRBV27	TRBJ1-3	CASSERGPGNTIYF	TGTGCCAGCAGTGAGAGGGGGCCTGGAAACACCATATATTTT
.	few	TRBV24-1	TRBJ2-1	CATSDLGQMNNEQFF	TGTGCCACCAGTGATTTAGGACAGATGAACAATGAGCAGTTCTTC
TRBD1	few	TRBV6-5	TRBJ1-5	CASRDRVPNQPQHF	TGTGCCAGCAGGGACAGGGTCCCCAATCAGCCCCAGCATTTT
.	.	TRBV3-1/TRBV3-2	TRBJ1-6	CASSLDRSSALHF	TGTGCCAGCAGCCTCGACAGATCCTCGGCCCTCCACTTT
.	.	TRBV6-6	TRBJ2-3	CASSSSSPQYF	TGTGCCAGCAGTTCCTCCTCTCCGCAGTATTTT
.	.	TRBV5-8	TRBJ2-3	CASSSSVSVNTDTQYF	TGTGCCAGCAGCTCCTCGGTCTCCGTGAACACAGATACGCAGTATTTT
TRBD2	few	TRBV13	TRBJ2-3	CASSLGGLAGLDTQYF	TGTGCCAGCAGCCTTGGGGGACTAGCGGGACTGGATACGCAGTATTTT
TRBD1	.	TRBV28	TRBJ2-5	CASRRTGEETQYF	TGTGCCAGCAGGCGTACAGGGGAAGAGACCCAGTACTTC
.	.	TRBV7-2	TRBJ1-2	CASSPRDGYTF	TGTGCCAGCAGCCCGAGGGATGGCTACACCTTC